This T cell receptor beta chain was obtained from a study of T cell changes during pregnancy in multiple sclerosis. The protocol was immunoSEQ multiplex PCR, while the TCRdb copy is restricted to in-frame clones and leaves out a portion. The data contain 50,000 to 65,000 clones, 90% of them singletons. The CDR3 sequence is 13 residues long. The ends were cut back, 5 bases at V and 8 bases at J, with 13 bases in the middle. Germline V CDR1 and CDR2: SGHAT, FQNNGV. This TCR derives from a female donor in good health, enrolled as a control in a pregnancy study. The chain uses TRBV11-2 and TRBJ2-1; the D gene is possibly TRBD1 (5 bases). Sequenced material: peripheral blood, taken in the first trimester of pregnancy. The CDR3 loop is CASSLGPTDEQFF. The CDR3 region has the DNA TGTGCCAGCAGCCTCGGGCCGACAGATGAGCAGTTCTTC.